This T cell receptor (beta chain) emerged from a study of blood T cell repertoires in COVID-19. The V and J ends lost 2 bases and 0 bases respectively, with 14 bases between them. The length of the CDR3 is 17 residues. Germline V gives CDR1 LNHDA, CDR2 SQIVND (reference sequence). Assay used: immunoSEQ multiplex PCR; TCRdb lists only in-frame clones, some missing. The sample lists roughly 150,000 clones, 65% to 80% occurring once. This TCR came from a woman in her seventies in a cohort exposed to, infected with or recovered from COVID-19 (not recorded which). The specimen was PBMCs or T cells enriched from blood (not recorded which). The rearrangement joins TRBV19 to TRBJ1-5; D is perhaps TRBD1 (6 bases). The CDR3 spells CASSIQGQTNSNQPQHF. CDR3 DNA: TGTGCCAGTAGTATACAGGGGCAGACTAATAGCAATCAGCCCCAGCATTTT. Full variable domain (rest looked up from reference TRBV19 and TRBJ1-5): DGGITQSPKYLFRKEGQNVTLSCEQNLNHDAMYWYRQDPGQGLRLIYYSQIVNDFQKGDIAEGYSVSREKKESFPLTVTSAQKNPTAFYLCASSIQGQTNSNQPQHFGDGTRLSIL.